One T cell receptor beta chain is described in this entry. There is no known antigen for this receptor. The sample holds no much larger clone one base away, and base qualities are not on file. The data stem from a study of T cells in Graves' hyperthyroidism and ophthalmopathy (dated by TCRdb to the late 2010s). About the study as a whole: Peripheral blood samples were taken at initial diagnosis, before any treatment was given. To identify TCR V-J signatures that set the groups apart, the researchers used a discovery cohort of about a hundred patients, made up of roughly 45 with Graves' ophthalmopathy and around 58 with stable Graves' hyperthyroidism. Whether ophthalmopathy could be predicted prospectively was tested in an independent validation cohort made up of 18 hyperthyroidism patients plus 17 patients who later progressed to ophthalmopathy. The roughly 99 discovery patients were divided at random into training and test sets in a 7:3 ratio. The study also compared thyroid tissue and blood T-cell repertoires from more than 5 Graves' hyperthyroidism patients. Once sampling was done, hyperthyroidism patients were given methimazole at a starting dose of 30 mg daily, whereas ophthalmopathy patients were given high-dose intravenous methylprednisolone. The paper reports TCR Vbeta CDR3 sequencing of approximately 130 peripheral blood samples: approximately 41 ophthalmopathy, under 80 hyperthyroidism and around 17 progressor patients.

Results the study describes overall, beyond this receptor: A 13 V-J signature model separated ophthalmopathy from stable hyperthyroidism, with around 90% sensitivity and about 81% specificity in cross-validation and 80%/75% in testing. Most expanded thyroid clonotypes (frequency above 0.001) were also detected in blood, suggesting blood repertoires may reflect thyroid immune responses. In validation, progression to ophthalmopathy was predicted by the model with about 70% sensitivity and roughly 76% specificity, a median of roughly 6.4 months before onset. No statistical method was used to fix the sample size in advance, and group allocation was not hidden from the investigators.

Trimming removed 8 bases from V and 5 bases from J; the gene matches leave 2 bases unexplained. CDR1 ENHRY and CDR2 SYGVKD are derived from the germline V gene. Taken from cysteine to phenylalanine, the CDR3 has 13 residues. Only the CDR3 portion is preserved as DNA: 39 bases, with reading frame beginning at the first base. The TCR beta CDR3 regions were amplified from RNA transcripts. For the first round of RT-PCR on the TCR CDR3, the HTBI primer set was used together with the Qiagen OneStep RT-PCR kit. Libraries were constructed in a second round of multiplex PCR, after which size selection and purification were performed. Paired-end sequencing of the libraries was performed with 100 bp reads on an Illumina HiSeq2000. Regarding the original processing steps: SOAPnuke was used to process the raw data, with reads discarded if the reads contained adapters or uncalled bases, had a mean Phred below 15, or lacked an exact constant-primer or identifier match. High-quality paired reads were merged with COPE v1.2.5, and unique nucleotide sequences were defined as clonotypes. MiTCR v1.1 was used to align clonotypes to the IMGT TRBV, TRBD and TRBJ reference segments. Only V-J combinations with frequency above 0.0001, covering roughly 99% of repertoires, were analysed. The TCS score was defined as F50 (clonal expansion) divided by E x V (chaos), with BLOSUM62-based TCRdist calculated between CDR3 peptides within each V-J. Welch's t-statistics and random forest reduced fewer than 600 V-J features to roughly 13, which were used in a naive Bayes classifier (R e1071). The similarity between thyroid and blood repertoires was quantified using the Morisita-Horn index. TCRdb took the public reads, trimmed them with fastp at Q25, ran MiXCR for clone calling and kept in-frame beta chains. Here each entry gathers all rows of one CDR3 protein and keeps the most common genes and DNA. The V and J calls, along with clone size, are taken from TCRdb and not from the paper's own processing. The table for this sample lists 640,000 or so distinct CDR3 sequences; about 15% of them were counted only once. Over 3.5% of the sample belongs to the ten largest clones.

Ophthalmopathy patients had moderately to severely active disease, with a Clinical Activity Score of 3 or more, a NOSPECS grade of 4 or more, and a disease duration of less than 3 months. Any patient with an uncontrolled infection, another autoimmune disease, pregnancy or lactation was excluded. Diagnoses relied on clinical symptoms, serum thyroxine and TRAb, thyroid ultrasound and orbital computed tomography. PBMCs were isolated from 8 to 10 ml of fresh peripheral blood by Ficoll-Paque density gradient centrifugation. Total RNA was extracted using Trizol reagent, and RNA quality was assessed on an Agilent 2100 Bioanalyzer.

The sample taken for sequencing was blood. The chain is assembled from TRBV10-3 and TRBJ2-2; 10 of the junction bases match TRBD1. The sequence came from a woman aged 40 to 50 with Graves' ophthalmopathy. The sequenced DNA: TGTGCCATCGGGACAGGGGTGACCGGGGAGCTGTTTTTT. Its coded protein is CAIGTGVTGELFF.